These 23 T cell receptor beta chains came from one sample sequenced in a study of HIV-infected patients and healthy controls. Whole blood was used without fractionation, so all unsorted peripheral T cells were included. cDNA was made from about 500 ng RNA using alpha and beta constant primers. Each of the alpha and beta chains got its own library through chain-specific third strand synthesis with indices. TCRdb re-called the 5' RACE reads through MiXCR, storing one row per CDR3 protein. The data hold about 9,600 distinct CDR3 sequences, with 7.3% observed a single time. The specimen comprised blood, sampled before antiretroviral therapy. Receptors were obtained from an adult with HIV infection.

This clonotype was seen ten or more times. The V gene is TRBV12-3 or TRBV12-4, the J gene TRBJ1-3; D call uncertain. V dropped 6 bases and J dropped 4 bases, with 7 bases sitting between them. This CDR3 region has 12 residues. DNA of the CDR3: TGTGCCAGCAGCCAGAAAGGAAACACCATATATTTT. It codes for CASSQKGNTIYF.

The CDR3 nucleotides are TGTGCCAGCAGCTTGGACTGGGGGGGGGGAGGCTCCTACAATGAGCAGTTCTTC. Amino acid sequence: CASSLDWGGGGSYNEQFF. The chain couples TRBV7-2 to TRBJ2-1; 7 positions agree with TRBD2. The CDR3 length is 18 residues. CDR1 is SGHTA, CDR2 FQGNSA, per germline. Losses at the gene ends were 3 bases for V and 0 bases for J; bases not matched to a gene: 11.

The chain employs TRBV6-2 or TRBV6-3 and TRBJ2-2; D call uncertain. The V gene's germline CDR1 is MNHEY and CDR2 SVGEGT. Trimming stripped 2 bases from V and 5 bases from J, with 9 bases between. The CDR3 consists of 14 residues. CDR3 DNA sequence: TGTGCCAGCAGTTACGTGACCGGGACCGGGGAGCTGTTTTTT. It encodes CASSYVTGTGELFF.

This clonotype was seen at least ten times. This chain links TRBV12-3 or TRBV12-4 with TRBJ2-3; D may be TRBD1 or TRBD2 (5 bases each). Trimming removed 3 bases at V and 4 bases at J, with 14 bases between. The CDR3 has 15 residues. CDR3: CASSFGGSPADTQYF. In DNA form, the CDR3 reads TGTGCCAGCAGTTTTGGGGGATCCCCTGCAGATACGCAGTATTTT.

This clonotype has a count of ten or more. The chain links TRBV12-3 or TRBV12-4 to TRBJ1-1; D not certain. Trimming took 3 bases from V and 7 from J, leaving 15 bases between them. The CDR3 length is 14 residues. The CDR3: CASSFMDTGREAFF. As DNA, the CDR3 is TGTGCCAGCAGTTTCATGGATACTGGACGTGAAGCTTTCTTT.

The V call is TRBV3-1, the J call TRBJ1-4; TRBD1 might be the D (6 bases). V was clipped by 1 base and J by 4 bases, with 13 bases between them. Germline assignment: CDR1 LGHDT and CDR2 YNNKEL (reference sequence). CDR3 length: 16 residues. CDR3 residues: CASSQGLRGNNEKLFF. The CDR3 region has the DNA TGTGCCAGCAGCCAAGGATTGAGGGGGAATAATGAAAAACTGTTTTTT.

In its sample, this clonotype is medium-sized. The CDR3 protein is CASSSGLAGGGTYNEQFF. DNA of the CDR3: TGTGCCAGCAGCTCGGGACTAGCGGGGGGGGGAACTTACAATGAGCAGTTCTTC. V usage is TRBV11-2 and J usage is TRBJ2-1; TRBD2 matches at 16 bases. The CDR3 length is 18 residues. J lost 4 bases, V lost 4 bases, and 7 bases had no gene match. CDR1 SGHAT and CDR2 FQNNGV come from the germline V gene.

In this sample, this clonotype turned up many times. The CDR3 region has the DNA TGTGCCAGCAGCTTATCGACGAACACCGGGGAGCTGTTTTTT. Its translation is CASSLSTNTGELFF. This rearrangement joins TRBV7-9 to TRBJ2-2; D call uncertain. The CDR3 spans 14 residues. CDR1 is SEHNR, CDR2 FQNEAQ, per germline (reference sequence). V lost 2 bases to trimming and J lost 0 bases, with 4 bases between them.

This clonotype is termed medium-sized (0.01 to 0.1%). V and J are TRBV3-1 and TRBJ2-1; 9 bases line up with TRBD2. The CDR3 contains 14 residues. CDR1 and CDR2 from the germline V gene are LGHDT and YNNKEL (reference sequence). The ends lost 1 base at V and 11 bases at J; junction bases unmatched: 6. The CDR3 sequence: CASSQVAGVLKQFF. The CDR3 nucleotides are TGTGCCAGCAGCCAAGTAGCGGGGGTCCTTAAGCAGTTCTTC.

At least ten counts were recorded for this clonotype. This chain connects TRBV27 to TRBJ2-7, with D perhaps assigned TRBD1 or TRBD2 (5 bases each). Trimming removed 2 bases from V and 2 bases from J, with 13 bases in between. The CDR3 extends over 15 amino acids. Germline V gives CDR1 MNHEY, CDR2 SMNVEV (reference sequence). The CDR3 sequence: CASSLVWDQAYEQYF. The CDR3 DNA follows: TGTGCCAGCAGTTTAGTATGGGACCAAGCCTACGAGCAGTACTTC.

V gene TRBV9 combines with J gene TRBJ1-1; D remains ambiguous. This CDR3 contains 15 residues. Per germline, CDR1 SGDLS and CDR2 YYNGEE. Trimming stripped 3 bases from V and 0 bases from J, with 12 bases between. CDR3 loop: CASSGEDRVNTEAFF. The CDR3 DNA reads as TGTGCCAGCAGCGGAGAAGACCGGGTGAACACTGAAGCTTTCTTT.

In this sample, this clonotype turned up many times. The V call is TRBV3-1, the J call TRBJ2-7; 9 positions match TRBD1. With V trimmed by 5 bases and J by 4 bases, 12 bases remained unmatched. This CDR3 has 16 amino acids. Germline CDR1 LGHDT, CDR2 YNNKEL (reference sequence). The chain's CDR3 is CASSARPGQGWYEQYF. In DNA, the CDR3 is TGTGCCAGCAGCGCCAGACCGGGACAGGGATGGTACGAGCAGTACTTC.

This clonotype has a count of ten or more. This chain connects TRBV30 to TRBJ1-3, with D perhaps TRBD1 (5 bases). V gave up 4 bases and J gave up 5 bases, with 12 bases separating them. Germline CDR1 and CDR2: GTSNPN and SVGIG (reference sequence). The CDR3 is 13 residues long. DNA for the CDR3: TGTGCCTGGATTGCCGGGGCCCGAAACACCATATATTTT. Residues: CAWIAGARNTIYF.

This chain links TRBV7-9 with TRBJ1-5, with D maybe TRBD1 (6 bases). Germline assignment: CDR1 SEHNR and CDR2 FQNEAQ (reference sequence). The CDR3 is 14 amino acids. V was trimmed by 1 base and J by 5 bases, leaving 9 bases between them. The CDR3 nucleotides read TGTGCCAGCAGCTTAGAGACAGGAGATCAGCCCCAGCATTTT. Translating it yields CASSLETGDQPQHF.

This clonotype is deemed medium-sized. The gene calls are TRBV12-3 or TRBV12-4 and TRBJ1-4, with 7 bases aligning to TRBD1. Trimming cost V 5 bases and J 4 bases; bases outside gene matches: 4. CDR3 length: 14 residues. The chain's CDR3 is CASSPGQVNEKLFF. CDR3 DNA: TGTGCCAGCAGTCCAGGACAGGTTAATGAAAAACTGTTTTTT.

This chain uses TRBV6-6 with TRBJ2-5, with D possibly being TRBD2 (6 bases). V was trimmed by 10 bases and J by 1 base, leaving 19 bases between them. Per the germline V gene, CDR1 is MNHNY and CDR2 is SVGAGI (reference sequence). The CDR3 contains 15 residues. The CDR3 region is CAIGRGTGLQETQYF. The CDR3 nucleotides are TGTGCCATCGGGCGGGGAACCGGACTCCAAGAGACCCAGTACTTC.

The V and J genes are TRBV20-1 and TRBJ2-1, with 7 bases lining up with TRBD2. This CDR3 spans 14 amino acids. CDR1 and CDR2 from the germline V gene are DFQATT and SNEGSKA (reference sequence). Trimming cost V 3 bases and J 8 bases; bases outside gene matches: 10. In DNA form, the CDR3 reads TGCAGTGCTAGGGGACTACGTAAAGGGGATGAGCAGTTCTTC. Amino acids: CSARGLRKGDEQFF.

Relative to its sample, this clonotype is medium-sized. The rearrangement uses TRBV3-1 and TRBJ2-1; TRBD1 agrees at 8 bases. Germline V gives CDR1 LGHDT, CDR2 YNNKEL (reference sequence). This CDR3 has 20 amino acids. Trimming took 1 base from V and 4 from J; bases not matched to a gene: 18. Written as DNA, the CDR3 is TGTGCCAGCAGCCAAGCAAGGGCAGGGGGCTCTTCGATGTGGTACAATGAGCAGTTCTTC. It encodes CASSQARAGGSSMWYNEQFF.

This clonotype occurred many times. The J gene is TRBJ1-6, the V gene TRBV28, with 7 nucleotides matching TRBD1. The germline V gene has CDR1 MDHEN and CDR2 SYDVKM. The CDR3 consists of 17 residues. After removal of 6 bases from V and 9 bases from J, the junction contained 17 bases not matched to a gene. The CDR3, as DNA: TGTGCCAGCAGCCCCCCACCGCACAGGGGCTGGGGTTCACCCCTCCACTTT. Its protein product is CASSPPPHRGWGSPLHF.

This clonotype occurred many times. This chain links TRBV7-3 with TRBJ2-1; 10 nucleotides align to TRBD1. The ends lost 5 bases at V and 7 bases at J; junction bases unmatched: 5. The CDR3 runs to 14 residues. The germline V gene encodes CDR1 SGHTA and CDR2 FQGTGA. The CDR3 DNA reads as TGTGCCAGCAGCCCGACAGGGGGCGGGAATGAGCAGTTCTTC. Translating gives CASSPTGGGNEQFF.

J is TRBJ2-6 and V is TRBV9; 9 nucleotides match TRBD1. The CDR3 runs to 19 residues. J lost 0 bases, V lost 0 bases, and 7 bases had no gene match. Germline loops: CDR1 SGDLS, CDR2 YYNGEE. DNA of the CDR3: TGTGCCAGCAGCGTAGAGGACAGGGGACAGAGCTCTGGGGCCAACGTCCTGACTTTC. Protein product: CASSVEDRGQSSGANVLTF.

The CDR3 sequence is CASGGAANTGELFF. The CDR3 DNA reads as TGTGCCAGCGGGGGCGCCGCGAACACCGGGGAGCTGTTTTTT. The chain uses TRBV7-9 and TRBJ2-2; a possible D gene is TRBD1 (6 bases). The CDR3 has 14 amino acids. CDR1 is SEHNR and CDR2 is FQNEAQ in the germline V gene (reference sequence). V was pared by 8 bases and J by 0 bases, with 10 bases between.

This clonotype was found a few times. CDR3 amino acids: CASSQDPRVNTEAFF. The DNA of the CDR3 is TGCGCCAGCAGCCAAGATCCCAGGGTGAACACTGAAGCTTTCTTT. This chain links TRBV4-1 with TRBJ1-1, with D possibly matching TRBD1 (5 bases). CDR1 and CDR2 from the germline V gene are MGHRA and YSYEKL. This CDR3 spans 15 amino acids. V lost 0 bases and J lost 0, with 8 bases in between.